The present T cell receptor (beta chain) was sequenced within a study of blood T cell repertoires in COVID-19. The CDR3 covers 14 residues. With 4 bases clipped from V and 5 bases from J, the junction kept 5 bases outside the gene matches. CDR1 is SGHVS, CDR2 FQNEAQ, per germline. Sequenced by immunoSEQ multiplex PCR; TCRdb stores in-frame clones only, minus some. This repertoire shows tens of thousands of clones, nearly 80% found once; its top ten account for about 6%. This TCR derives from a man between 70 and 80 years old with COVID-19, enrolled during active disease. The chain combines TRBV7-8 with TRBJ2-1; 7 bases fit TRBD1. The sequenced material came from peripheral blood. The CDR3 protein is CASSSRQGHNEQFF. In DNA form, the CDR3 reads TGTGCCAGCAGCTCGCGACAGGGCCACAATGAGCAGTTCTTC.